The 5 T cell receptor beta chains below were found in one sample sequenced in a study of blood T cells in healthy people across ages. Through a sample-barcoded 5' primer and a J-beta primer mix, a second PCR was run for roughly 6 to 11 cycles. TCRdb reprocessed the 5' RACE reads with MiXCR, giving one entry per CDR3 protein. The data contain 750,000 to 1,000,000 distinct CDR3 sequences, roughly 29% of them seen just once; the ten biggest clones take up 10% to 13%. Another study also made use of these data, one on T cells of mothers and their children.

Specimen: blood. These receptors all stem from a woman aged 40 to 50 in good health.

In its sample, this clonotype was seen many times. This sequence joins TRBV5-5 and TRBJ2-7; 7 bases line up with TRBD1. CDR1 and CDR2 (germline): SGHKS, YYEKEE (reference sequence). Germline trimming cut 4 bases from V and 4 bases from J; bases unmatched to any gene: 5. The CDR3 contains 13 residues. CDR3 nucleotides: TGTGCCAGCAGCCGGGGACAGAGTTACGAGCAGTACTTC. This encodes CASSRGQSYEQYF.

This clonotype was counted a few times. Just one base apart from a much larger clone, this may be a read error. The chain is built from TRBV12-3 or TRBV12-4 and TRBJ2-5; a weak D match, TRBD1 (5 bases). CDR3 length: 13 amino acids. For the CDR3, the DNA is TGTGCCAACAGTTTCCCAGGGTCGAAGACCCAGTACTTC. Its protein product is CANSFPGSKTQYF.

This chain uses TRBV29-1 with TRBJ2-3; 14 positions match TRBD2. After removal of 4 bases from V and 1 base from J, the junction contained 10 bases not matched to a gene. The V gene's germline CDR1 is SQVTM and CDR2 ANQGSEA. The CDR3 has 18 amino acids. The CDR3 sequence: CSVGTGTSGSVGTDTQYF. The CDR3 region has the DNA TGCAGCGTTGGAACCGGGACTAGCGGGAGTGTTGGCACAGATACGCAGTATTTT.

Of note for this clonotype: An end of the junction does not agree with germline; a read error may underlie this. The rearrangement links TRBV7-2 to TRBJ2-1; the D call may be TRBD1 or TRBD2 (5 bases each). This CDR3 comprises 15 residues. Germline CDR1 is SGHTA and CDR2 is FQGNSA. The CDR3 is CASSSHGTLNNGQFF. For the CDR3, the DNA is TGTGCCAGCAGCTCCCACGGGACGCTAAACAATGGGCAGTTCTTC.

The J gene is TRBJ2-1, the V gene TRBV20-1, with 9 bases that match TRBD2. The V gene's germline CDR1 is DFQATT and CDR2 SNEGSKA (reference sequence). The CDR3 length is 18 residues. The V and J ends lost 4 bases and 5 bases, in that order; junction bases with no gene match: 18. Here the CDR3 DNA reads TGCAGTGCTACCAGGGGGTCGGGAGCGGGGGGTGGCCACAATGAGCAGTTCTTC. Translating it yields CSATRGSGAGGGHNEQFF.